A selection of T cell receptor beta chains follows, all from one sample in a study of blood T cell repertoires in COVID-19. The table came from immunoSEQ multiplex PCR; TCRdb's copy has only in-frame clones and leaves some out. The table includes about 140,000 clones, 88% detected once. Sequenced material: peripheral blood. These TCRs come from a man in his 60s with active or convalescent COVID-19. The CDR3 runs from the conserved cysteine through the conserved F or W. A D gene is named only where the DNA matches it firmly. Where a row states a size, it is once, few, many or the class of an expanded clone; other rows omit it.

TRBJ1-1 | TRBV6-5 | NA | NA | CASTKSGTEAFF | TGTGCCAGCACTAAATCCGGGACTGAAGCTTTCTTT
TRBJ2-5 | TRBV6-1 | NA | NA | CASSDRARGETQYF | TGTGCCAGCAGTGACAGGGCGCGAGGAGAGACCCAGTACTTC
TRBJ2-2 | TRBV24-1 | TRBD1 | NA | CATSDFGTAYGELFF | TGTGCCACCAGTGATTTTGGGACAGCCTACGGGGAGCTGTTTTTT
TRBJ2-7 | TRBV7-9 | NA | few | CASSRLGDASYEQYF | TGTGCCAGCAGCAGACTAGGGGACGCCTCCTACGAGCAGTACTTC
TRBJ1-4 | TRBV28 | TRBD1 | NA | CASSLWTPGGKLFF | TGTGCCAGCAGTTTATGGACCCCAGGGGGGAAACTGTTTTTT
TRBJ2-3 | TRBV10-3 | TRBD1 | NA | CAIRAAQGVTDTQYF | TGTGCCATCAGAGCCGCCCAGGGGGTTACAGATACGCAGTATTTT
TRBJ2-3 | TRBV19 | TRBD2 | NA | CASSMGAGGRDTQYF | TGTGCCAGTAGTATGGGAGCGGGGGGGCGAGATACGCAGTATTTT
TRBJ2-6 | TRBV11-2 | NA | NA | CASSGGDPGANVLTF | TGTGCCAGCAGCGGAGGGGATCCTGGGGCCAACGTCCTGACTTTC
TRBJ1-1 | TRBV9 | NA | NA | CASSSSPRVNTEAFF | TGTGCCAGCAGCTCGAGCCCCCGGGTGAACACTGAAGCTTTCTTT
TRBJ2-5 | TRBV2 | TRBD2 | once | CASSDSGGGGETQYF | TGTGCCAGCAGTGACTCGGGAGGGGGAGGGGAGACCCAGTACTTC
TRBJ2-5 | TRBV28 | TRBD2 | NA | CASSLWPGRGGETQYF | TGTGCCAGCAGTTTATGGCCCGGGAGGGGGGGGGAGACCCAGTACTTC
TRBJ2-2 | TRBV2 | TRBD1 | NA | CATRDRGMRAGELFF | TGTGCCACCCGGGACAGGGGGATGAGAGCCGGGGAGCTGTTTTTT
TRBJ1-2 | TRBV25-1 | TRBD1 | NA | CASSASGQGSGGYTF | TGTGCCAGCAGTGCTTCAGGACAGGGGAGTGGGGGCTACACCTTC
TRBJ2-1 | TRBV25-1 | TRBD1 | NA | CASSARQGETNEQFF | TGTGCCAGCAGTGCAAGACAGGGAGAAACGAATGAGCAGTTCTTC
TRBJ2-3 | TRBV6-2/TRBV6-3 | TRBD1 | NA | CASSYLSRAGGYTDTQYF | TGTGCCAGCAGTTACCTTTCTAGGGCAGGGGGCTACACAGATACGCAGTATTTT
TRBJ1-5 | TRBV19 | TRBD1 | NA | CAGGREQGTGNQPQHF | TGTGCCGGGGGTCGAGAACAGGGGACGGGCAATCAGCCCCAGCATTTT
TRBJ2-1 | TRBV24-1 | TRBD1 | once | CATRGQGGNEQFF | TGTGCCACCAGAGGACAGGGGGGGAATGAGCAGTTCTTC
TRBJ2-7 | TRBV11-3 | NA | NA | CASSLGRGSSYEQYF | TGTGCCAGCAGCTTAGGAAGGGGGTCTTCCTACGAGCAGTACTTC
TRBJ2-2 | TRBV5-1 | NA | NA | CASSSGTPNTGELFF | TGCGCCAGCAGTTCCGGGACACCTAACACCGGGGAGCTGTTTTTT
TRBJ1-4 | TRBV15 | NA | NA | CATTEKTGFNEKLFF | TGTGCCACCACGGAGAAGACAGGATTTAATGAAAAACTGTTTTTT
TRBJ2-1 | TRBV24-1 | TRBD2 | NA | CATSAPPNSGRAGAEQFF | TGTGCCACCAGTGCCCCCCCCAATAGCGGGAGGGCCGGGGCTGAGCAGTTCTTC
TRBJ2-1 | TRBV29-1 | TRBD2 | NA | CSVEGLAFREFF | TGCAGCGTTGAGGGACTAGCGTTCAGGGAGTTCTTC
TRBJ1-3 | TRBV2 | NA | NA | CASNLDSRTIYF | TGTGCCAGCAACCTGGACAGCCGTACCATATATTTT
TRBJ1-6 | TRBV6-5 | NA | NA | CASSYDVWGRNSPLHF | TGTGCCAGCAGTTACGACGTGTGGGGGCGTAATTCACCCCTCCACTTT
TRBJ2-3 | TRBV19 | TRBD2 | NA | CASSMAGGSKDTQYF | TGTGCCAGTAGTATGGCGGGAGGGTCGAAAGATACGCAGTATTTT
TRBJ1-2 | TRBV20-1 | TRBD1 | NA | CSASRGGLNYGYTF | TGCAGTGCTAGTAGAGGGGGCCTTAACTATGGCTACACCTTC
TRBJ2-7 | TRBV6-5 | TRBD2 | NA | CASSSGLAGAYEQYF | TGTGCCAGCAGCTCGGGACTAGCGGGAGCATACGAGCAGTACTTC
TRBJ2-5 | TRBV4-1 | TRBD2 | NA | CASSQTLGGYQETQYF | TGCGCCAGCAGCCAGACTTTGGGGGGGTACCAAGAGACCCAGTACTTC
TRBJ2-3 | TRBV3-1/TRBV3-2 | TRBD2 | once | CASSVAKGGTQYF | TGTGCCAGCAGCGTTGCCAAGGGAGGGACGCAGTATTTT